This T cell receptor beta chain was retrieved from a study of blood T cell repertoires in COVID-19. Study details: PBMCs, B-cell-depleted T cells, or T cells were the source of the cDNA or gDNA that made up the material.

CDR3 length equals 13 residues. V shed 3 bases and J shed 5 bases, with 10 bases lying between them. Repertoires were generated with immunoSEQ multiplex PCR, while TCRdb's copy carries only in-frame clones and drops some. The sample holds some 160,000 clones; around 86% are singletons and the top ten take approximately 13%. This clonotype was sampled from a man in his sixties or seventies who had recovered from COVID-19. The sequencing sample was made of peripheral blood. The rearrangement joins TRBV12-3 or TRBV12-4 to TRBJ1-1; D is uncertain. CDR3 amino acids: CASSLSGSTEAFF. In nucleotides, the CDR3 is TGTGCCAGCAGTTTGTCGGGATCGACTGAAGCTTTCTTT.